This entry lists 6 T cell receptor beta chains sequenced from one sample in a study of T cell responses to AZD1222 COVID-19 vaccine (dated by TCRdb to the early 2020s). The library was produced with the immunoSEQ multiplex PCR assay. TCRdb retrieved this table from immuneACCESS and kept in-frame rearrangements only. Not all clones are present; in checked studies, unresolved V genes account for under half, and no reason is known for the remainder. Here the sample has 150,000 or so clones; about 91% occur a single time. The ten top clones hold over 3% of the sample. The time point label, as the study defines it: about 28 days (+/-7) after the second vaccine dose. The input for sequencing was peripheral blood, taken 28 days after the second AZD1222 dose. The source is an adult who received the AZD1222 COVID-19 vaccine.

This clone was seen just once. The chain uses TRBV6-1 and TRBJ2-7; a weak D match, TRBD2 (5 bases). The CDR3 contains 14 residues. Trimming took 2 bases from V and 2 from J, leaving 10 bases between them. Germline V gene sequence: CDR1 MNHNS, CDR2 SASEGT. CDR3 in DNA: TGTGCCAGCAGTGAACCGGGGTTACCCTACGAGCAGTACTTC. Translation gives CASSEPGLPYEQYF.

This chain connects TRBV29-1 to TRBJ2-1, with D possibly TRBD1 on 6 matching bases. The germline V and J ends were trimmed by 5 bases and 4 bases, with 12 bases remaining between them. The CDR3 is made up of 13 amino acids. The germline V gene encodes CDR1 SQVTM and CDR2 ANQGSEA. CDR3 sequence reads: CSVSRTAYNEQFF. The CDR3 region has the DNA TGCAGCGTTTCCCGGACAGCATACAATGAGCAGTTCTTC.

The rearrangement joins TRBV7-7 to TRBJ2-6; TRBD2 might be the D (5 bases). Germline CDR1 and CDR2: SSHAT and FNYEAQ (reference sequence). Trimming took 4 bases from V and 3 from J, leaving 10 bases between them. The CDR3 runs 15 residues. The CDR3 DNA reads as TGTGCCAGCAGCTCCGGGGTGGGTGGGGCCAACGTCCTGACTTTC. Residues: CASSSGVGGANVLTF.

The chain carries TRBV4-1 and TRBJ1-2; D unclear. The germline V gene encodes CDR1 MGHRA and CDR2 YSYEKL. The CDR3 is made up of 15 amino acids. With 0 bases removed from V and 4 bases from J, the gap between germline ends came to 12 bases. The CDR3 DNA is TGCGCCAGCAGCCAAGATGGTGGCCAGCCCTATGGCTACACCTTC. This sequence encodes CASSQDGGQPYGYTF.

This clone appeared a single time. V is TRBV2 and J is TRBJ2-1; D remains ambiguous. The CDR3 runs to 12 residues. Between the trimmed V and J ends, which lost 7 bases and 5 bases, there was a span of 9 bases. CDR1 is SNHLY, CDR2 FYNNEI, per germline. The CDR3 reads CASMVFDNEQFF. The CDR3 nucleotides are TGTGCCAGCATGGTCTTCGACAATGAGCAGTTCTTC.

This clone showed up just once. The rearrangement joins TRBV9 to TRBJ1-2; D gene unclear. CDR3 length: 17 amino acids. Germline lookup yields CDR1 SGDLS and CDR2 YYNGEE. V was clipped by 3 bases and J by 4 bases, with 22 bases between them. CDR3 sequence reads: CASSEAPNSVSSYGYTF. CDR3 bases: TGTGCCAGCAGCGAAGCTCCGAACAGTGTATCCTCCTATGGCTACACCTTC.